These 20 T cell receptor beta chains share one sample of origin, sequenced in a study of shared clonotypes between healthy human individuals. TCRdb keeps only in-frame clones here, not all; method: immunoSEQ multiplex PCR. The table records some 1,900,000 clones, roughly 94% of them present only once. Naive CD8 cells lacked CD45RO, underwent positive selection for CCR7 and left out terminally differentiated effector memory CD45RA+ cells. The specimen sequenced was naive CD8+ T cells sorted from blood. The receptors were sampled from a man between 18 and 35 years old in good health.

The rearrangement links TRBV28 to TRBJ2-7; TRBD1 matches at 9 bases. V was clipped by 2 bases and J by 6 bases; unmatched bases: 5. Looked up from germline, CDR1 is MDHEN and CDR2 is SYDVKM. The CDR3 is made up of 14 amino acids. The CDR3 spells CASSLGGQGSEQYF. The CDR3 DNA follows: TGTGCCAGCAGTTTAGGGGGACAGGGTTCCGAGCAGTACTTC.

The chain recombines TRBV30 with TRBJ2-7; D might be TRBD1 (5 bases). Germline V gene data show CDR1 as GTSNPN and CDR2 as SVGIG (reference sequence). The CDR3 is made up of 13 amino acids. Trimming pared 5 bases from V and 3 bases from J, leaving 14 bases between. The CDR3 protein is CAWALGEFYEQYF. DNA of the CDR3: TGTGCCTGGGCGCTAGGGGAATTCTACGAGCAGTACTTC.

In DNA, the CDR3 is TGCAGCGTTGAAGACTGGGTGGGGGACTCCTACAATGAGCAGTTCTTC. Protein sequence: CSVEDWVGDSYNEQFF. V and J are TRBV29-1 and TRBJ2-1; D possibly uses TRBD1 or TRBD2 (5 bases each). Germline V gene lookup returns CDR1 SQVTM and CDR2 ANQGSEA. V was cut by 0 bases and J by 0 bases, with 12 bases left in between. This CDR3 region has 16 residues.

The chain combines TRBV19 with TRBJ2-7; D remains ambiguous. CDR3 length equals 15 residues. The germline gives CDR1 LNHDA, CDR2 SQIVND (reference sequence). Trimming left V 3 bases short and J 0 bases short, with 12 bases between. For the CDR3, the DNA is TGTGCCAGTAGTATGGGGTCGGAAACCTCCTACGAGCAGTACTTC. It translates to CASSMGSETSYEQYF.

The rearrangement joins TRBV6-6 to TRBJ1-1; no clear D. The CDR3 loop spans 14 amino acids. Germline loops: CDR1 MNHNY, CDR2 SVGAGI (reference sequence). V dropped 8 bases and J dropped 0 bases, with 13 bases sitting between them. The CDR3: CASVDSGLNTEAFF. The CDR3 nucleotides are TGTGCCAGCGTTGATAGCGGTCTGAACACTGAAGCTTTCTTT.

The genes are TRBV5-6 and TRBJ2-7, with a possible D match to TRBD2 (6 bases). Trimming took 4 bases from V and 3 from J, leaving 17 bases between them. The CDR3 runs to 15 residues. Germline CDR1 reads SGHDT; CDR2 reads YYEEEE. CDR3 amino acids: CASSLQAGPDYEQYF. The CDR3 nucleotides are TGTGCCAGCAGCCTACAAGCGGGCCCGGACTACGAGCAGTACTTC.

The V call is TRBV5-1, the J call TRBJ1-1; D unresolved. Trimming left V 4 bases short and J 9 bases short, with 16 bases between. The CDR3 extends over 13 amino acids. Germline-derived CDR1 and CDR2 are SGHRS and YFSETQ. The CDR3 region has the DNA TGCGCCAGCAGCCCGGTGGAGAGAGTTCAAGCTTTCTTT. It yields the protein CASSPVERVQAFF.

This clone is a singleton in its sample. The rearrangement links TRBV15 to TRBJ2-5; D might be TRBD1 (5 bases). From germline, CDR1 is LNHNV and CDR2 YYDKDF (reference sequence). The CDR3 runs 15 residues. Trimming stripped 9 bases from V and 0 bases from J, with 17 bases between. The CDR3 reads CATGVGGADQETQYF. CDR3 bases: TGTGCCACTGGCGTGGGTGGGGCGGACCAAGAGACCCAGTACTTC.

In its sample, this clone was seen a few times. The sample carries other DNA sequences with the same CDR3. The chain links TRBV20-1 to TRBJ2-7; D call uncertain. In germline, CDR1 is DFQATT, CDR2 SNEGSKA (reference sequence). The CDR3 sequence is 10 residues long. Trimming pared 3 bases from V and 3 bases from J, leaving 3 bases between. This CDR3 reads CSARSYEQYF. The DNA of the CDR3 is TGCAGTGCTAGGAGCTACGAGCAGTACTTC.

V gene TRBV7-9 combines with J gene TRBJ2-1; TRBD2 matches 8 bases. V lost 6 bases, J lost 3 bases, and 7 bases stayed unmatched. This CDR3 contains 15 residues. Germline V gene sequence: CDR1 SEHNR, CDR2 FQNEAQ (reference sequence). The CDR3, as DNA: TGTGCCAGCAGTCCAGCGGGACTAGGCTACAATGAGCAGTTCTTC. It specifies CASSPAGLGYNEQFF.

The chain combines TRBV9 with TRBJ2-5; D possibly corresponds to TRBD2 (7 bases). Looked up from germline, CDR1 is SGDLS and CDR2 is YYNGEE. CDR3 length equals 17 residues. The V end lost 3 bases, the J end lost 2 bases, and 20 bases lay between the germline ends. The CDR3 nucleotides read TGTGCCAGCAGCGGACCACTAGGCGGGGGCCGACAAGAGACCCAGTACTTC. It specifies CASSGPLGGGRQETQYF.

This clone was picked up one time. The V and J genes are TRBV4-1 and TRBJ2-6; tentatively, D is TRBD1 (6 bases). V lost 3 bases and J lost 3, with 9 bases in between. Germline CDR1 reads MGHRA; CDR2 reads YSYEKL. This CDR3 contains 15 residues. This CDR3 is CASSHTGIGANVLTF. The CDR3 bases are TGCGCCAGCAGCCATACAGGGATTGGGGCCAACGTCCTGACTTTC.

This chain uses TRBV27 with TRBJ2-1; the match to TRBD2 covers 7 bases. V lost 5 bases and J lost 3; bases outside the gene matches: 4. From germline, CDR1 is MNHEY and CDR2 SMNVEV (reference sequence). The CDR3 totals 14 residues. The CDR3 region has the DNA TGTGCCAGCAGTAAGACTAGCTTCTACAATGAGCAGTTCTTC. Protein sequence: CASSKTSFYNEQFF.

This chain connects TRBV11-3 to TRBJ1-5, with a possible D match to TRBD1 (6 bases). The CDR3 loop spans 14 amino acids. V lost 0 bases and J lost 4, with 7 bases in between. From germline, CDR1 is SGHNT and CDR2 YENEEA. CDR3 in amino acids: CASSLDRGNQPQHF. As DNA, the CDR3 is TGTGCCAGCAGCTTAGATAGGGGGAATCAGCCCCAGCATTTT.

The chain is built from TRBV28 and TRBJ1-5; 8 positions agree with TRBD1. Germline V gene sequence: CDR1 MDHEN, CDR2 SYDVKM. V shed 3 bases and J 7 bases; nucleotides not matched to a gene: 5. CDR3 length: 14 residues. CDR3 amino acids: CASSLDRAGQPQHF. The CDR3 bases are TGTGCCAGCAGTTTGGACAGGGCGGGGCAGCCCCAGCATTTT.

The rearrangement joins TRBV5-1 to TRBJ1-2; D might be TRBD1 (6 bases). There are 14 residues in the CDR3. Trimming stripped 3 bases from V and 6 bases from J, with 15 bases between. Per germline, CDR1 SGHRS and CDR2 YFSETQ. CDR3 amino acids: CASSYLRQADGYTF. The CDR3 DNA follows: TGCGCCAGCAGCTATCTGAGACAGGCTGATGGCTACACCTTC.

The J gene is TRBJ1-3, the V gene TRBV4-3; a possible D gene is TRBD1 (5 bases). Trimming left V 0 bases short and J 7 bases short, with 13 bases between. The CDR3 totals 15 residues. Germline values: CDR1 LGHNA, CDR2 YSLEER. CDR3 DNA: TGCGCCAGCAGCCAAGACCCCATGCAGGGCAACACCATATATTTT. Translated: CASSQDPMQGNTIYF.

This chain uses TRBV11-1 with TRBJ2-3, with D maybe TRBD1 (6 bases). The CDR3 loop spans 13 amino acids. In germline, CDR1 is SGHAT, CDR2 FQDESV (reference sequence). V shed 3 bases and J shed 4 bases, with 8 bases lying between them. CDR3 sequence: CASSLGAADTQYF. The DNA for the CDR3 is TGTGCCAGCAGCTTGGGGGCGGCAGATACGCAGTATTTT.

This chain links TRBV5-6 with TRBJ1-5, with 9 bases that match TRBD1. The V and J ends lost 5 bases and 5 bases, in that order; junction bases with no gene match: 17. The CDR3 covers 18 residues. Germline CDR1 SGHDT, CDR2 YYEEEE. The CDR3 loop is CASRETGGAVKKDQPQHF. The CDR3 nucleotides are TGTGCCAGCAGAGAAACAGGGGGCGCGGTAAAAAAGGATCAGCCCCAGCATTTT.

Details on this clone: Other DNA sequences of this sample code for an identical CDR3. The genes are TRBV9 and TRBJ2-7; 9 nucleotides match TRBD1. The length of the CDR3 is 14 residues. V was clipped by 3 bases and J by 4 bases; unmatched bases: 5. CDR1 is SGDLS, CDR2 YYNGEE, per germline. The CDR3 nucleotides are TGTGCCAGCAGCGAGGGACAGGGAGCTTACGAGCAGTACTTC. Amino acids: CASSEGQGAYEQYF.